Listed here are 21 T cell receptor beta chains from one sample, sequenced in a study of CD8 T cells in ankylosing spondylitis. Study-wide results and caveats: Ankylosing spondylitis blood appeared to carry a characteristic TCR beta motif of seven to nine highly homologous variants.

Antigens for these TCRs are unknown. Via MiXCR, TCRdb re-called the 5' RACE reads, giving one row per CDR3 protein. In the table there are more than 300,000 distinct CDR3 sequences, less than 10% of which are singletons. The source material was blood, either unsorted or a sorted T cell fraction (not recorded which). These receptors all stem from a male donor with ankylosing spondylitis.

The table lists this clonotype with a few counts. CDR3 coding DNA: TGTGCCAGCTCTAAAGGGCGGAGTTCGGATTCACCCCTCCACTTT. Residues: CASSKGRSSDSPLHF. V and J are TRBV2 and TRBJ1-6; unclear D gene. The germline gives CDR1 SNHLY, CDR2 FYNNEI. CDR3 length equals 15 residues. V lost 8 bases and J lost 8, with 19 bases in between.

This clonotype occurred a few times. V gene TRBV7-3 combines with J gene TRBJ2-2, with D possibly matching TRBD2 (5 bases). V lost 6 bases and J lost 6, with 14 bases in between. The CDR3 spans 14 residues. Germline CDR1 is SGHTA and CDR2 is FQGTGA. The DNA for the CDR3 is TGTGCCAGCAGACAAGGACTCTCGGCCGGGGAGCTGTTTTTT. It codes for CASRQGLSAGELFF. Combining the CDR3 with reference TRBV7-3 and TRBJ2-2 gives the whole variable domain GAGVSQTPSNKVTEKGKYVELRCDPISGHTALYWYRQSLGQGPEFLIYFQGTGAADDSGLPNDRFFAVRPEGSVSTLKIQRTERGDSAVYLCASRQGLSAGELFFGEGSRLTVL.

The rearrangement links TRBV20-1 to TRBJ2-2; TRBD2 aligns across 10 bases. There are 17 residues in the CDR3. Germline V gives CDR1 DFQATT, CDR2 SNEGSKA (reference sequence). Trimming cost V 0 bases and J 9 bases; bases outside gene matches: 13. The CDR3, as DNA: TGCAGTGCTAGAGATCGGTTGGCTAGCGGGAGTTTGAGGGAGCTGTTTTTT. Amino acid sequence: CSARDRLASGSLRELFF.

The chain employs TRBV7-8 and TRBJ2-7; TRBD1 might be the D (8 bases). This CDR3 region has 17 residues. V gave up 5 bases and J gave up 5 bases, with 25 bases separating them. CDR1 SGHVS and CDR2 FQNEAQ come from the germline V gene. The CDR3 DNA sequence: TGTGCCAGCAGCCCCGGACAGGGAGCTGCGGGAGTCGACGAGCAGTACTTC. It encodes CASSPGQGAAGVDEQYF.

In this sample, this clonotype turned up many times. J is TRBJ2-2 and V is TRBV29-1; possibly TRBD2 for D (6 bases). CDR1 and CDR2 from the germline V gene are SQVTM and ANQGSEA. This CDR3 has 13 residues. V lost 7 bases and J lost 6, with 15 bases in between. The CDR3 DNA is TGCAGCGCCCTCCCGTCGGGGGCCGGGGAGCTGTTTTTT. This encodes CSALPSGAGELFF.

The J gene is TRBJ2-6, the V gene TRBV5-1; 8 bases line up with TRBD2. Trimming took 3 bases from V and 2 from J; bases not matched to a gene: 7. The CDR3 is 17 residues long. Germline V gene data show CDR1 as SGHRS and CDR2 as YFSETQ. In DNA form, the CDR3 reads TGCGCCAGCAGCTCCGTCCGTAGCGGGACTGGGGCCAACGTCCTGACTTTC. Translating gives CASSSVRSGTGANVLTF.

The gene calls are TRBV11-2 and TRBJ2-3; TRBD2 matches 11 bases. The CDR3 extends over 19 amino acids. The germline gives CDR1 SGHAT, CDR2 FQNNGV. V shed 6 bases, J shed 0 bases, and the junction held 14 bases outside the gene matches. CDR3 sequence reads: CASRSALTSGRTSTDTQYF. The CDR3 DNA follows: TGTGCCAGCAGATCCGCACTTACTAGCGGGAGAACTAGCACAGATACGCAGTATTTT.

The V and J genes are TRBV18 and TRBJ1-5, with D hard to call. The germline V gene has CDR1 KGHSH and CDR2 LQKENI. Trimming stripped 3 bases from V and 5 bases from J, with 14 bases between. The CDR3 consists of 15 residues. The CDR3 here is CASSPAVGSDQPQHF. The CDR3 DNA sequence: TGTGCCAGCTCACCGGCGGTAGGCTCGGATCAGCCCCAGCATTTT.

The rearrangement joins TRBV29-1 to TRBJ2-7, with 7 positions matching TRBD1. This CDR3 has 11 residues. V dropped 7 bases and J dropped 2; count of bases not matched to a gene: 2. The germline gives CDR1 SQVTM, CDR2 ANQGSEA. The CDR3: CSAGTAYEQYF. CDR3 coding DNA: TGCAGCGCTGGGACAGCCTACGAGCAGTACTTC.

This clonotype was observed a handful of times. This CDR3 is CASVKIVGETQYF. Written as DNA, the CDR3 is TGTGCCAGCGTAAAGATCGTCGGGGAGACCCAGTACTTC. The rearrangement uses TRBV12-3 or TRBV12-4 and TRBJ2-5, with no clear D. CDR3 length: 13 amino acids. V lost 8 bases, J lost 5 bases, and 15 bases lay in between.

This clonotype appeared a few times. The V and J genes are TRBV7-9 and TRBJ1-1; 8 nucleotides align to TRBD1. This CDR3 region has 14 residues. From germline, CDR1 is SEHNR and CDR2 FQNEAQ (reference sequence). The ends lost 6 bases at V and 1 base at J; junction bases unmatched: 4. CDR3 sequence reads: CASRLQGGNTEAFF. As DNA, the CDR3 is TGTGCCAGCAGACTACAGGGGGGGAACACTGAAGCTTTCTTT.

Only a few counts were recorded for this clonotype. The V and J genes are TRBV29-1 and TRBJ2-6, with a weak D call TRBD1 (6 bases). Trimming took off 6 bases at V and 4 bases at J, with 10 bases between the two ends. Germline CDR1 is SQVTM and CDR2 is ANQGSEA. The CDR3 covers 13 residues. For the CDR3, the DNA is TGCAGCGTGGGACATGACGGGGCCAACGTCCTGACTTTC. Translating it yields CSVGHDGANVLTF.

The gene calls are TRBV5-1 and TRBJ2-2, with 10 bases matching TRBD2. The CDR3 length is 16 residues. Per the germline V gene, CDR1 is SGHRS and CDR2 is YFSETQ. Unmatched junction bases numbered 8, after V lost 4 bases and J lost 5 bases. The CDR3 region has the DNA TGCGCCAGCAGCATACTAGCGGGAATTGGGACCGGGGAGCTGTTTTTT. Protein sequence: CASSILAGIGTGELFF. Drawing the rest from reference TRBV5-1 and TRBJ2-2, the complete variable domain is KAGVTQTPRYLIKTRGQQVTLSCSPISGHRSVSWYQQTPGQGLQFLFEYFSETQRNKGNFPGRFSGRQFSNSRSEMNVSTLELGDSALYLCASSILAGIGTGELFFGEGSRLTVL.

A few counts support this clonotype. The rearrangement uses TRBV29-1 and TRBJ2-1; 8 nucleotides line up with TRBD2. Germline V lookup: CDR1 SQVTM, CDR2 ANQGSEA. The CDR3 extends over 15 amino acids. V lost 3 bases to trimming and J lost 5 bases; unmatched junction nucleotides: 9. CDR3 protein: CSVEEREKMNNEQFF. The CDR3 region has the DNA TGCAGCGTTGAGGAGCGGGAGAAGATGAACAATGAGCAGTTCTTC.

This clonotype was picked up a small number of times. The rearrangement links TRBV7-6 to TRBJ2-4, with D perhaps TRBD2 (6 bases). The germline V and J ends were trimmed by 10 bases and 3 bases, with 10 bases remaining between them. The CDR3 is 12 residues long. The germline gives CDR1 SGHVS, CDR2 FNYEAQ. The CDR3 nucleotides read TGTGCCATCGGGACTGACAAAAACATTCAGTACTTC. Protein product: CAIGTDKNIQYF.

This clonotype was seen only a few times. The CDR3 region is CSARGDPDSPLHF. The CDR3 DNA is TGCAGTGCTAGAGGAGATCCAGATTCACCCCTCCACTTT. The chain has TRBV20-1 and TRBJ1-6; D call uncertain. The CDR3 is made up of 13 amino acids. V was clipped by 1 base and J by 8 bases, with 9 bases between them. CDR1 and CDR2 (germline): DFQATT, SNEGSKA (reference sequence).

There are many counts of this clonotype. The chain combines TRBV12-3 or TRBV12-4 with TRBJ2-7; D ambiguous. With 3 bases removed from V and 4 bases from J, the gap between germline ends came to 10 bases. The CDR3 has 13 amino acids. DNA of the CDR3: TGTGCCAGCAGTTTTGGGCTCAGATACGAGCAGTACTTC. Amino acids: CASSFGLRYEQYF.

The chain combines TRBV6-6 with TRBJ1-3; D gene uncertain. Trimming left V 2 bases short and J 4 bases short, with 6 bases between. This CDR3 contains 13 residues. Germline V gives CDR1 MNHNY, CDR2 SVGAGI (reference sequence). The CDR3 bases are TGTGCCAGCAGTTACCCGCGGGGAAACACCATATATTTT. Translation: CASSYPRGNTIYF.

This clonotype showed up many times. This rearrangement joins TRBV14 to TRBJ1-5, with D uncertain. Deletions cut 5 bases from V and 4 bases from J, with 9 bases between. The germline gives CDR1 SGHDN, CDR2 FVKESK. This CDR3 has 13 amino acids. CDR3 sequence reads: CASSKTENQPQHF. CDR3 DNA sequence: TGTGCCAGCAGCAAAACGGAGAATCAGCCCCAGCATTTT.

The chain employs TRBV28 and TRBJ2-1; D is perhaps TRBD2 (6 bases). The length of the CDR3 is 16 residues. CDR1 and CDR2 from the germline V gene are MDHEN and SYDVKM. V was trimmed by 5 bases and J by 2 bases, leaving 16 bases between them. DNA for the CDR3: TGTGCCAGCAGTCCTTACCGGGACTTCACCTACAATGAGCAGTTCTTC. Its protein is CASSPYRDFTYNEQFF.

This clonotype was counted ten times or more. The chain uses TRBV29-1 and TRBJ2-3; D gene ambiguous. Looked up from germline, CDR1 is SQVTM and CDR2 is ANQGSEA. The CDR3 runs to 13 residues. The V gene lost 7 bases and the J gene lost 4 bases, with 15 bases spanning the gap. The CDR3 nucleotides are TGCAGCGGTAGTGGAGATGCCGCAGATACGCAGTATTTT. Its protein product is CSGSGDAADTQYF.